This TCR beta chain is from a study of blood T cell repertoires in COVID-19. Turning to the study itself: Researchers got acute and convalescent COVID-19 samples from the United States, Italy and Spain. Sample material is recorded as cDNA or gDNA derived from T cells, B-cell-depleted T cells, or PBMCs.

Trimming at V came to 8 bases and at J to 4 bases, leaving 5 bases not matched to a gene. Germline V gene sequence: CDR1 MGHDK, CDR2 SYGVNS. This CDR3 spans 14 amino acids. This table comes from immunoSEQ multiplex PCR, and its TCRdb copy is limited to in-frame clones, with some not included. The table includes under 200,000 clones, around 89% detected once. Sequencing used peripheral blood. This chain links TRBV25-1 with TRBJ1-6; 7 nucleotides align to TRBD1. This TCR came from a man aged 35 to 55 with active or convalescent COVID-19. CDR3 DNA sequence: TGTGCCAGCGGAGGGGGACAGTATAATTCACCCCTCCACTTT. It specifies CASGGGQYNSPLHF.